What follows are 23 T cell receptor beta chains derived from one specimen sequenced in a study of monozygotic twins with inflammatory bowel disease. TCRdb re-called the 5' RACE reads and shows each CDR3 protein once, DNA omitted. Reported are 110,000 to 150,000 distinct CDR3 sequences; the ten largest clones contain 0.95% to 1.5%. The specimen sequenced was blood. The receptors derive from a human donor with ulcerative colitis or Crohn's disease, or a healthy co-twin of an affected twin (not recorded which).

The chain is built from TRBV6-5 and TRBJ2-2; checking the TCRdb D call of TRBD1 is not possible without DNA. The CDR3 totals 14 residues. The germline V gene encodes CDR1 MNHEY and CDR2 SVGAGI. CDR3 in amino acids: CASSLQGPAGELFF.

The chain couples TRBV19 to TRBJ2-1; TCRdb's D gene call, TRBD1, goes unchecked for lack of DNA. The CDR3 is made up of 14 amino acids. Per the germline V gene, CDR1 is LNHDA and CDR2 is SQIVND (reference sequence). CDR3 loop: CASSSQTGINEQFF.

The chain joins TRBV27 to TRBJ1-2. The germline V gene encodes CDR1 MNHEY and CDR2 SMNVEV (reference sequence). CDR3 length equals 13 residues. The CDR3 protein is CASSFGQYYGYTF.

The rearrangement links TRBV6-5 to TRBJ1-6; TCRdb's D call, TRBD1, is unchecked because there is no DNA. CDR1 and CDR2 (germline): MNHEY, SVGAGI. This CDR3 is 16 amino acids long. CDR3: CASSYFGGHRNSPLHF.

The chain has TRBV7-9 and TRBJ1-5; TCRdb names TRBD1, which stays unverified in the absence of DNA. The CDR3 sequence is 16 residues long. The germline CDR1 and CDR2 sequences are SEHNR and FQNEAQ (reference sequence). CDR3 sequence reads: CASSSYRGESNQPQHF.

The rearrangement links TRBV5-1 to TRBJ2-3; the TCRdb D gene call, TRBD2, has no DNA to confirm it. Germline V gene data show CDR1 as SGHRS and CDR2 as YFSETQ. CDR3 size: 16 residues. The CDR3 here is CASSFGAGTSTDTQYF. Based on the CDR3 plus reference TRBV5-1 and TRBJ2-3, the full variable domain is KAGVTQTPRYLIKTRGQQVTLSCSPISGHRSVSWYQQTPGQGLQFLFEYFSETQRNKGNFPGRFSGRQFSNSRSEMNVSTLELGDSALYLCASSFGAGTSTDTQYFGPGTRLTVL.

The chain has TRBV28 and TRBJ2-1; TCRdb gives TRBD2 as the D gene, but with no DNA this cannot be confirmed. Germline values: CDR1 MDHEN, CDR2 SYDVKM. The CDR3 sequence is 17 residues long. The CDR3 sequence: CASSLSPTSREDNEQFF.

The CDR3 spells CASSQVTGNQPQHF. This chain joins TRBV4-2 and TRBJ1-5; TCRdb outputs TRBD1, but without DNA this stays unchecked. This CDR3 comprises 14 residues. CDR1 and CDR2 from the germline V gene are LGHNA and YNFKEQ.

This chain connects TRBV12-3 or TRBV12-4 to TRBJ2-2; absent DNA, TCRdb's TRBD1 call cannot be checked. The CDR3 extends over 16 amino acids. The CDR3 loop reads CASSSSTGTNTGELFF.

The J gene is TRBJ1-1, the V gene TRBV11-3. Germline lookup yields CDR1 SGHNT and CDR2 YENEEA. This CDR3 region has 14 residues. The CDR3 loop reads CASSPGGINTEAFF.

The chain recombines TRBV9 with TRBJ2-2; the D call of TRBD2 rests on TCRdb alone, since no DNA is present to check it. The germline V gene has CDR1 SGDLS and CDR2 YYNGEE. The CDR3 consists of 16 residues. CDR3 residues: CASSPLAGVETGELFF.

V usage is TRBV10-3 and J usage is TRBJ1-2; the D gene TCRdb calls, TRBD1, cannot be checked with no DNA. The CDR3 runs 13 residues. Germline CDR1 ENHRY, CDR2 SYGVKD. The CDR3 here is CAISEDRGGGYTF.

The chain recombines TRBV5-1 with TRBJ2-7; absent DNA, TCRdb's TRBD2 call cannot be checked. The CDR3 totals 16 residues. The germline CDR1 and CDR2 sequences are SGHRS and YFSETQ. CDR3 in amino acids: CASSPGLAGGPYEQYF.

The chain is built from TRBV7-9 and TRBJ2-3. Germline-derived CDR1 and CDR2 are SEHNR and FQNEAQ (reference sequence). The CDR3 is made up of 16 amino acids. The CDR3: CASSLALAGGPDTQYF.

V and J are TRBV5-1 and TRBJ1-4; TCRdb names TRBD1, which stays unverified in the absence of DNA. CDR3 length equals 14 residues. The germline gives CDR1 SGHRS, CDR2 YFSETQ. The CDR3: CASSLQDRGEKLFF.

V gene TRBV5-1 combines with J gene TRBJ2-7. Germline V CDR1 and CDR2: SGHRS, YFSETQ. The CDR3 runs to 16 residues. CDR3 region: CASSFGQHVGAYEQYF.

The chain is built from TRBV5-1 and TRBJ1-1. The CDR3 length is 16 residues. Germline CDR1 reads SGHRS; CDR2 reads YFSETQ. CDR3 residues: CASSPAYRATNTEAFF.

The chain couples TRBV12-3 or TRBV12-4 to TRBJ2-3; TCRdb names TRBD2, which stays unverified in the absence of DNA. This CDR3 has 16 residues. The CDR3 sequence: CASSLRGPRFADTQYF.

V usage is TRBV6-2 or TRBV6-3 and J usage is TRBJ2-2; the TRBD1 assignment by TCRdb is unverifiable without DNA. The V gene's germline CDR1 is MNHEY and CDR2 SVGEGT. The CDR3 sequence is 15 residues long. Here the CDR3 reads CASSYRSRGPGELFF.

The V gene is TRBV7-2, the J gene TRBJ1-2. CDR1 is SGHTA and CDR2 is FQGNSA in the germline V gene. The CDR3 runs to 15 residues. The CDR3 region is CASSLGTELVYGYTF.

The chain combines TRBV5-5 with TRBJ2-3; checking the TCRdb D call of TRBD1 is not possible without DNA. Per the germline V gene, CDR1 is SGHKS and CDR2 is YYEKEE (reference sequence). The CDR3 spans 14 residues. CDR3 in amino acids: CASSWTGSTDTQYF.

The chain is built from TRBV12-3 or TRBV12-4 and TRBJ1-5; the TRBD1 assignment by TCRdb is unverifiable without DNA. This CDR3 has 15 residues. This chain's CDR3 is CASSPGQGVNQPQHF.

The chain's CDR3 is CASSLVGGANVLTF. The chain uses TRBV5-6 and TRBJ2-6. The CDR3 has 14 amino acids. The germline V gene has CDR1 SGHDT and CDR2 YYEEEE.